The TCR beta chain described here comes from a study of blood T cell repertoires in COVID-19. Overall study: Material from acute and convalescent COVID-19 was sourced from the United States, Italy and Spain.

This CDR3 comprises 16 residues. Trimming left V 0 bases short and J 2 bases short, with 11 bases between. Germline V gene sequence: CDR1 SGHTA, CDR2 FQGNSA. In the original analysis: Nucleated cell counts were estimated from reference gene primer amplification. Sequencing used immunoSEQ multiplex PCR; TCRdb keeps in-frame clones, though not all of them. Clone size and V and J calls were adopted from that table, with D and trimming inferred from the DNA. The data hold roughly 40,000 clones, with 85% to 90% observed a single time. The TCR sequence derives from a man aged 70 or older with acute or convalescent COVID-19. The V call is TRBV7-2, the J call TRBJ2-1; D perhaps matches TRBD2 (7 bases). The sequenced sample consisted of peripheral blood. In DNA form, the CDR3 reads TGTGCCAGCAGCTTAGCGCTCGGGGGGCCCTACAATGAGCAGTTCTTC. This translates into CASSLALGGPYNEQFF.